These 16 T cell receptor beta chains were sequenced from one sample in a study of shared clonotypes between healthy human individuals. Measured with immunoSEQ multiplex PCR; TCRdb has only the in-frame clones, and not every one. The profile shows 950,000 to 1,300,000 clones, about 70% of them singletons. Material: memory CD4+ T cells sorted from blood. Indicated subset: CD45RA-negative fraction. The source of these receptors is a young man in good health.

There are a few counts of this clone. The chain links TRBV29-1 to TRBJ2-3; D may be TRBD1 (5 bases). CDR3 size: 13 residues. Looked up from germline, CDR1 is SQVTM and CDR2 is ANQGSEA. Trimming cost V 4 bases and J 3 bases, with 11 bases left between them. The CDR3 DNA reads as TGCAGCGTTGGTGGCAGGGCAACAGATACGCAGTATTTT. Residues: CSVGGRATDTQYF.

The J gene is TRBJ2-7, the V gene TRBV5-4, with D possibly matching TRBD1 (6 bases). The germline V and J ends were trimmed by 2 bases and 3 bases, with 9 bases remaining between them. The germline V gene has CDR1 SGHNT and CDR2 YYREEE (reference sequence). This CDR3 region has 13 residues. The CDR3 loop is CASSFGRGYEQYF. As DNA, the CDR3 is TGTGCCAGCAGCTTCGGCAGGGGCTACGAGCAGTACTTC.

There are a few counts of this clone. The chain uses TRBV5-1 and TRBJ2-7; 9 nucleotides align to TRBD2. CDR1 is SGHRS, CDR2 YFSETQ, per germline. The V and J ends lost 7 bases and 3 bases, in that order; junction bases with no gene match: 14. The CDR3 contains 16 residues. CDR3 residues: CASHLEPTSGLYEQYF. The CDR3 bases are TGCGCCAGCCACCTTGAACCAACTAGCGGGCTCTACGAGCAGTACTTC.

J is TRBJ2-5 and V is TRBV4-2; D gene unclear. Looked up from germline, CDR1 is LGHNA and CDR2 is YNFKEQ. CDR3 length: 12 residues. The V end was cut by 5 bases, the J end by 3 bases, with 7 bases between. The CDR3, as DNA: TGTGCCAGCAGCAATGGGGAAGAGACCCAGTACTTC. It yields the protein CASSNGEETQYF.

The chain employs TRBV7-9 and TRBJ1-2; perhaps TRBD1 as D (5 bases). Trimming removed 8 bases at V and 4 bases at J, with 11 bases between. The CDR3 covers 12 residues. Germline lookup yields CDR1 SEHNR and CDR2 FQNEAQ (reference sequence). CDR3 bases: TGTGCCAGCTCCCAGGGCGCCTATGGCTACACCTTC. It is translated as CASSQGAYGYTF. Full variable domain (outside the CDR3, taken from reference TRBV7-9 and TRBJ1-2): DTGVSQNPRHKITKRGQNVTFRCDPISEHNRLYWYRQTLGQGPEFLTYFQNEAQLEKSRLLSDRFSAERPKGSFSTLEIQRTEQGDSAMYLCASSQGAYGYTFGSGTRLTVV.

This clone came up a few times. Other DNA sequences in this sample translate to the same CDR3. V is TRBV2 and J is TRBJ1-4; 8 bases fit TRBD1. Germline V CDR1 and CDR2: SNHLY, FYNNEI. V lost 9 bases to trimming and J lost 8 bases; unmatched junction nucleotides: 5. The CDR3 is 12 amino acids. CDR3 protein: CASYGQGEKLFF. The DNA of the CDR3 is TGTGCCAGTTATGGACAGGGCGAAAAACTGTTTTTT.

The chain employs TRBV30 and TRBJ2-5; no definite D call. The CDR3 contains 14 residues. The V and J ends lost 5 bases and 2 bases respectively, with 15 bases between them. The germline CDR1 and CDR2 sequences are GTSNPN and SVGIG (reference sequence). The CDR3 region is CAWGPGGGQETQYF. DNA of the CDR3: TGTGCCTGGGGCCCCGGCGGCGGACAAGAGACCCAGTACTTC. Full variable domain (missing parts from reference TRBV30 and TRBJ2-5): SQTIHQWPATLVQPVGSPLSLECTVEGTSNPNLYWYRQAAGRGLQLLFYSVGIGQISSEVPQNLSASRPQDRQFILSSKKLLLSDSGFYLCAWGPGGGQETQYFGPGTRLLVL.

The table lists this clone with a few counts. CDR3 region: CAWSVLASEKLFF. The CDR3 bases are TGTGCCTGGAGTGTACTGGCGTCTGAAAAACTGTTTTTT. The J gene is TRBJ1-4, the V gene TRBV30, with D hard to call. There are 13 residues in the CDR3. CDR1 is GTSNPN, CDR2 SVGIG, per germline (reference sequence). The V and J ends lost 0 bases and 7 bases respectively, with 9 bases between them.

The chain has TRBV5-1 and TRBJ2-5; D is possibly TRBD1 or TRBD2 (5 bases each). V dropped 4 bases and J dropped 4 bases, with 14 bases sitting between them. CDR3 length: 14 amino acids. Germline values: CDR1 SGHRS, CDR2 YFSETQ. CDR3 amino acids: CASSPRDLLETQYF. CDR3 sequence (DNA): TGCGCCAGCAGCCCACGGGACCTACTAGAGACCCAGTACTTC.

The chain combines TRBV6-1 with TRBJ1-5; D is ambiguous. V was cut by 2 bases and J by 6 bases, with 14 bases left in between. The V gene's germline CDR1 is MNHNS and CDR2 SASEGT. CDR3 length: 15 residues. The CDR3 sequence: CASSELSRLGQPQHF. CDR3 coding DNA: TGTGCCAGCAGTGAACTGTCGCGGCTTGGTCAGCCCCAGCATTTT.

The CDR3 region is CASSLERQGNEQFF. The DNA of the CDR3 is TGCGCCAGCAGCTTGGAGAGGCAGGGAAATGAGCAGTTCTTC. The chain recombines TRBV5-1 with TRBJ2-1; D is possibly TRBD1 (5 bases). The CDR3 totals 14 residues. Germline V gene lookup returns CDR1 SGHRS and CDR2 YFSETQ. Trimming shortened V by 0 bases and J by 7 bases, and 11 bases separated the two germline ends.

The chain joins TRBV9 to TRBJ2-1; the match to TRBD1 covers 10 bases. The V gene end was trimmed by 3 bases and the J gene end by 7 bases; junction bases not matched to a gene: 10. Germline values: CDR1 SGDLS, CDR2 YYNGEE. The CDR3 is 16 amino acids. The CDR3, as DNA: TGTGCCAGCAGCGATAGGACAGGGGGTTTGAGAAATGAGCAGTTCTTC. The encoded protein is CASSDRTGGLRNEQFF.

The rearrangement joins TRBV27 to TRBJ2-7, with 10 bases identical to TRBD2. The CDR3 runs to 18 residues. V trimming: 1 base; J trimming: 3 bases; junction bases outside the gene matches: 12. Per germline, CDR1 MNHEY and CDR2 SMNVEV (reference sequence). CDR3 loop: CASSLLASGSFGSYEQYF. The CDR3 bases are TGTGCCAGCAGTTTATTGGCTAGCGGGAGTTTCGGGAGCTACGAGCAGTACTTC.

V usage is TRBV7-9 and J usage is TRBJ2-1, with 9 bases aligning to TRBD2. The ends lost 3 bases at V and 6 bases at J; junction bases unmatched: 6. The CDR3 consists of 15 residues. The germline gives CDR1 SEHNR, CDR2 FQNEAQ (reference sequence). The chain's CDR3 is CASSFGLAGTNEQFF. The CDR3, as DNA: TGTGCCAGCAGCTTCGGTCTAGCGGGAACCAATGAGCAGTTCTTC.

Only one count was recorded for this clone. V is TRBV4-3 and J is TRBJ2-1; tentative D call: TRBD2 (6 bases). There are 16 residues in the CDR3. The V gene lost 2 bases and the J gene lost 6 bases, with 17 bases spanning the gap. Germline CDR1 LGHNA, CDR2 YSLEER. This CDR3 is CASSQWGDGTGNEQFF. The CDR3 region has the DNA TGCGCCAGCAGCCAATGGGGGGACGGAACTGGCAATGAGCAGTTCTTC.

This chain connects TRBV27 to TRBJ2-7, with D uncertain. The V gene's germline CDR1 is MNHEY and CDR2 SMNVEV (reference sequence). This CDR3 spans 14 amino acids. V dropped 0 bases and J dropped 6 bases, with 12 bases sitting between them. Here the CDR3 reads CASSLSPPGAEQYF. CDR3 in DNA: TGTGCCAGCAGTTTATCCCCACCGGGTGCCGAGCAGTACTTC.